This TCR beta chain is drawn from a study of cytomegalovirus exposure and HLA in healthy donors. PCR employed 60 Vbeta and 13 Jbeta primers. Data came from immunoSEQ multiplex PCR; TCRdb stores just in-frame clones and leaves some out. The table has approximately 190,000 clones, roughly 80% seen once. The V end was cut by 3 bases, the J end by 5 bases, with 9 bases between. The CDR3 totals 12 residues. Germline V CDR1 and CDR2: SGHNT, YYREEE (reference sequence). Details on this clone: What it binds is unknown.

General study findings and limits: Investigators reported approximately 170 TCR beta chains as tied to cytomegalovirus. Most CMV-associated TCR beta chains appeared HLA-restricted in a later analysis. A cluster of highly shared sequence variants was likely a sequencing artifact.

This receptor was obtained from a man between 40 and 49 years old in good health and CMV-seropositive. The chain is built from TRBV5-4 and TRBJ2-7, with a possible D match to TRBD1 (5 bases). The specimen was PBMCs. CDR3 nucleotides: TGTGCCAGCAGCTCCGGACAAAACGAGCAGTACTTC. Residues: CASSSGQNEQYF.